This T cell receptor (beta chain) comes out of a study of beta chain features in type 1 diabetes. The entirety of the isolated RNA underwent reverse transcription, so expressed TCRB transcripts were sequenced. Data came from immunoSEQ multiplex PCR; TCRdb stores just in-frame clones and leaves some out. The table shows 200,000 to 250,000 clones, with 7.5% to 10% occurring only once. This clone came up many times. V gave up 3 bases and J gave up 4 bases; unmatched junction bases: 4. The CDR3 contains 15 residues. Germline V gives CDR1 LGHNA, CDR2 YNFKEQ. V gene TRBV4-2 combines with J gene TRBJ2-1; 9 bases fit TRBD2. This sequence originates from a young woman in good health. The specimen sequenced was naive CD4+ T cells from blood. The CDR3 region is CASSQAGLAYNEQFF. The CDR3 region has the DNA TGTGCCAGCAGCCAGGCCGGACTAGCGTACAATGAGCAGTTCTTC.